This TCR beta chain originates from a study of blood T cell repertoires in COVID-19. Study information: Acute and convalescent COVID-19 specimens originated in the United States, Italy and Spain. Nucleic acid was either cDNA or gDNA, and it came from T cells, B-cell-depleted T cells, or PBMCs.

V was trimmed by 7 bases and J by 4 bases, leaving 16 bases between them. Germline CDR1 and CDR2: LNHDA and SQIVND (reference sequence). The CDR3 has 14 amino acids. In the original processing: Quantification of nucleated cells was approximated via reference gene primer amplification. Clones were read by immunoSEQ multiplex PCR, and TCRdb kept only the in-frame ones, dropping some. V and J calls and clone size are given by that table; D and trimming were obtained from the DNA. The repertoire holds roughly 41,000 clones, with 87% as singletons. Sequenced: peripheral blood. The V gene is TRBV19, the J gene TRBJ1-1; no reliable D call. This clonotype originated in a human donor in a cohort sampled during active COVID-19. CDR3 amino acids: CASNRDIGGTEAFF. CDR3 in DNA: TGTGCCAGTAACCGTGACATCGGAGGCACTGAAGCTTTCTTT.